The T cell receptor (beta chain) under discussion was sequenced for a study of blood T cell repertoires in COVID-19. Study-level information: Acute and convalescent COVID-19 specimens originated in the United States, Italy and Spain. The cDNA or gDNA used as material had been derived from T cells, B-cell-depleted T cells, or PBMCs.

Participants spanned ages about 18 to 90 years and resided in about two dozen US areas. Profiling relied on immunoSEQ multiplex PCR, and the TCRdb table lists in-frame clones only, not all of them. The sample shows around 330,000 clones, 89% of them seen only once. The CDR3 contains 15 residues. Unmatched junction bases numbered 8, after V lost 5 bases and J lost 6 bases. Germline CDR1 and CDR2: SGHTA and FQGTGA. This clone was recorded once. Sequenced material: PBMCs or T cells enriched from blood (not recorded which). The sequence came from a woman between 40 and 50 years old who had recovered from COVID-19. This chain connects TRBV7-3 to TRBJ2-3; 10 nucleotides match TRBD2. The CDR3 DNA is TGTGCCAGCAGCCCCAGCGGGGGGGCCTGGGATACGCAGTATTTT. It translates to CASSPSGGAWDTQYF. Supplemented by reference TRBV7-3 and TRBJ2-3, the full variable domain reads GAGVSQTPSNKVTEKGKYVELRCDPISGHTALYWYRQSLGQGPEFLIYFQGTGAADDSGLPNDRFFAVRPEGSVSTLKIQRTERGDSAVYLCASSPSGGAWDTQYFGPGTRLTVL.